One and the same sample provided the 6 T cell receptor beta chains below, sequenced in a study of T cells in Graves' hyperthyroidism and ophthalmopathy. RNA transcripts provided the source from which TCR beta CDR3 regions were amplified. The HTBI primer set served for first-round RT-PCR of the TCR CDR3. TCRdb passed the multiplex PCR reads through MiXCR, listing each CDR3 protein once. Among approximately 330,000 distinct CDR3 sequences listed, around 15% were seen once. The sequenced sample consisted of blood. These receptors came from a woman aged 40 to 49 with Graves' ophthalmopathy.

The rearrangement uses TRBV7-9 and TRBJ2-3, with 7 nucleotides matching TRBD1. Germline CDR1 SEHNR, CDR2 FQNEAQ (reference sequence). This CDR3 is built from 14 residues. The junction had 7 bases not matched to a gene; V was cut back by 3 bases and J by 7 bases. CDR3 loop: CASSLGEGAYTQYF. In DNA, the CDR3 is TGTGCCAGCAGCTTGGGTGAGGGGGCTTATACGCAGTATTTT.

On this clonotype: A much more abundant neighbour one base away suggests this may be a read error. V and J are TRBV2 and TRBJ1-4; 9 bases agree with TRBD1. The CDR3 runs to 14 residues. CDR1 and CDR2 from the germline V gene are SNHLY and FYNNEI. J lost 7 bases, V lost 8 bases, and 8 bases had no gene match. In DNA form, the CDR3 reads TGTGCCAGCCGCTTGGGGGACAGGGCTGAAAAACTGTTTTTT. Protein sequence: CASRLGDRAEKLFF.

The chain couples TRBV24-1 to TRBJ2-3, with 9 bases aligning to TRBD2. The V gene end was trimmed by 5 bases and the J gene end by 6 bases; junction bases not matched to a gene: 11. CDR3 length: 16 residues. Germline-derived CDR1 and CDR2 are KGHDR and SFDVKD. In DNA form, the CDR3 reads TGTGCCACCAGTGGGTTGGGCGGGGGGGCAGAGGATACGCAGTATTTT. The encoded protein is CATSGLGGGAEDTQYF.

Many counts were recorded for this clonotype. This chain connects TRBV7-9 to TRBJ2-3, with TRBD2 matching 10 bases. The CDR3 extends over 18 amino acids. V shed 3 bases, J shed 0 bases, and the junction held 9 bases outside the gene matches. CDR1 and CDR2 from the germline V gene are SEHNR and FQNEAQ (reference sequence). The CDR3 DNA follows: TGTGCCAGCAGCTTTTCTGCTAGCGGGGGCTATAGCACAGATACGCAGTATTTT. This sequence encodes CASSFSASGGYSTDTQYF.

This clonotype has a handful of counts. This chain uses TRBV5-4 with TRBJ1-6, with a weak D call TRBD1 (5 bases). V lost 4 bases and J 0 bases, leaving 14 bases between the germline ends. Per germline, CDR1 SGHNT and CDR2 YYREEE (reference sequence). The CDR3 totals 17 residues. CDR3 sequence reads: CASSRGPSSSYNSPLHF. CDR3 DNA sequence: TGTGCCAGCAGCCGGGGACCGTCGAGCTCCTATAATTCACCCCTCCACTTT.

This clonotype appeared many times. The chain is built from TRBV11-2 and TRBJ1-2, with D perhaps matching TRBD1 (6 bases). Looked up from germline, CDR1 is SGHAT and CDR2 is FQNNGV. V dropped 1 base and J dropped 6 bases, with 21 bases sitting between them. The CDR3 length is 17 residues. In DNA, the CDR3 is TGTGCCAGCAGCTTAGTGGGCAGGGGATTGGTCCGCGATGGCTACACCTTC. Translating it yields CASSLVGRGLVRDGYTF.